The clone carrying this T cell receptor beta chain was recorded once. The germline CDR1 and CDR2 sequences are SGHDT and YYEEEE. This CDR3 contains 15 residues. The record originates from a study of cytotoxic CD8 clonotypes in ibrutinib-treated CLL. Libraries were prepared by immunoSEQ multiplex PCR; TCRdb keeps only in-frame clonotypes and omits some of them. The data show fewer than 30,000 clones, 65% to 75% seen once. The sample was PBMCs, taken after 24 months of ibrutinib treatment. The chain links TRBV5-6 to TRBJ2-5, with 7 positions matching TRBD1. The J call is doubtful: the DNA matches TRBJ2-7 better. This clonotype was obtained from a human donor with chronic lymphocytic leukemia. The CDR3 is CASSEKGQRSYEQYF. The DNA for the CDR3 is TGTGCCAGCAGCGAGAAGGGACAGCGTTCCTACGAGCAGTACTTC.